This T cell receptor (beta chain) came from a study of shared clonotypes between healthy human individuals. Free of recent acute infections or vaccinations, the donors were healthy HIV-negative adults. TCRdb's copy holds only in-frame clones and misses some; the assay was immunoSEQ multiplex PCR. The profile shows about 2 million clones, 95% of them singletons. The trim removed 4 bases at V and 4 bases at J, leaving 7 bases unmatched. This CDR3 comprises 14 residues. Per the germline V gene, CDR1 is SGHRS and CDR2 is YFSETQ. Sequences were obtained from naive CD4+ T cells sorted from blood. Subset here: CD45RA+ positively selected. This receptor was taken from a man between 18 and 35 years old in good health. V gene TRBV5-1 combines with J gene TRBJ1-1, with 7 bases lining up with TRBD1. The CDR3 DNA reads TGCGCCAGCAGCCCTACAGGGGTGGGCACTGAAGCTTTCTTT. Protein product: CASSPTGVGTEAFF.